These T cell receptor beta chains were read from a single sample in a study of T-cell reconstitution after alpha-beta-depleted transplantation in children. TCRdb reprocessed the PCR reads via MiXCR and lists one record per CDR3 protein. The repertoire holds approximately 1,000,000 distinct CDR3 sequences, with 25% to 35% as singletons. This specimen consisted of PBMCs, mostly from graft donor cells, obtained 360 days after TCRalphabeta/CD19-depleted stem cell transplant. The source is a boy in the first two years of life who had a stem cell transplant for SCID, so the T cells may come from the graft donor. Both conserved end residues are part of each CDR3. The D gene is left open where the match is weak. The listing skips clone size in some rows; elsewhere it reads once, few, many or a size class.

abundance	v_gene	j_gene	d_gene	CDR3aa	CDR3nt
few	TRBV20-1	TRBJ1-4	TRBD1	CSARGIGRQGAREKLFF	TGCAGTGCTAGAGGTATCGGACGTCAGGGGGCGCGAGAAAAACTGTTTTTT
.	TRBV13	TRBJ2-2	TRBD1	CASSPGQGLGELFF	TGTGCCAGCAGCCCGGGACAGGGTCTCGGGGAGCTGTTTTTT
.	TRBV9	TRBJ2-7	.	CASSGGPGKAYEQYF	TGTGCCAGCAGCGGGGGTCCAGGGAAGGCCTACGAGCAGTACTTC
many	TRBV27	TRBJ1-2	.	CASSFLQSNYGYTF	TGTGCCAGCAGTTTCCTGCAGAGTAACTATGGCTACACCTTC
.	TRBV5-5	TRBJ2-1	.	CASSLHRIWDEQFF	TGTGCCAGCAGCTTACATAGAATCTGGGATGAGCAGTTCTTC
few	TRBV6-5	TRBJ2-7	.	CASSYSDRNYEQYF	TGTGCCAGCAGTTACTCCGACAGGAACTACGAGCAGTACTTC
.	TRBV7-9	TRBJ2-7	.	CASPSQGGEQYF	TGTGCCAGCCCCAGTCAGGGAGGCGAGCAGTACTTC
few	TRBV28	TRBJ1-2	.	CATPSLGVGYGYTF	TGTGCCACCCCAAGCCTAGGTGTTGGCTATGGCTACACCTTC
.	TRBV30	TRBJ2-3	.	CAWSVMLTLTDTQYF	TGTGCCTGGAGTGTAATGCTAACCCTCACAGATACGCAGTATTTT
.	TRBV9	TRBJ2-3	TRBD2	CASSERGGTLFGTDTQYF	TGTGCCAGCTCAGAGCGGGGGGGGACTCTGTTCGGCACAGATACGCAGTATTTT
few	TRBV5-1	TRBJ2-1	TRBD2	CASTPGLAAYNEQFF	TGCGCCAGCACTCCGGGACTAGCGGCCTACAATGAGCAGTTCTTC
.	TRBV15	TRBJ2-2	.	CATSRDKTGELFF	TGTGCCACCAGCAGAGACAAGACCGGGGAGCTGTTTTTT
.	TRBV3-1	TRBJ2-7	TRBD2	CASSPGLAGGPGHPYEQYF	TGTGCCAGCAGCCCAGGACTAGCGGGGGGGCCTGGCCACCCCTACGAGCAGTACTTC
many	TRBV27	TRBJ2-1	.	CASSLGKYNEQFF	TGTGCCAGCAGTTTAGGGAAGTACAATGAGCAGTTCTTC